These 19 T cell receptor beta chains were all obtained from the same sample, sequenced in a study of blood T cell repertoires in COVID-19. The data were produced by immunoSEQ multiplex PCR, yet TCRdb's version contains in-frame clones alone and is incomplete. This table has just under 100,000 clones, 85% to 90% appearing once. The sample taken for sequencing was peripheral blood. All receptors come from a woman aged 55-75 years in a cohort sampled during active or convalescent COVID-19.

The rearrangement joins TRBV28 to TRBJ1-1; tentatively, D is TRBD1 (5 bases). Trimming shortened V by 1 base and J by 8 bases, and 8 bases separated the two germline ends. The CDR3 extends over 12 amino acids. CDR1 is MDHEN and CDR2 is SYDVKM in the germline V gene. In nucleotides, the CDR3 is TGTGCCAGCAGTTTATCGGGGGGGGAAGCTTTCTTT. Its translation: CASSLSGGEAFF.

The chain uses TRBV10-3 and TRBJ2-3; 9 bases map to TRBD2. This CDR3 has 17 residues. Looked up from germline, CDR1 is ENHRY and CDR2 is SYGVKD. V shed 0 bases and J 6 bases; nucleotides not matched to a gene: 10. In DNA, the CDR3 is TGTGCCATCAGTGAGTCCAAAGCGGGAGGCTCCTTCGATACGCAGTATTTT. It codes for CAISESKAGGSFDTQYF.

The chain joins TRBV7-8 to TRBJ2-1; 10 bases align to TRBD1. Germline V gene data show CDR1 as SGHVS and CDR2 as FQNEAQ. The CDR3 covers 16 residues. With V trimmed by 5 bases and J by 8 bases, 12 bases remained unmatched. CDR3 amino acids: CASSPPRQGAGDEQFF. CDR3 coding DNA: TGTGCCAGCAGCCCTCCTAGACAGGGGGCTGGTGATGAGCAGTTCTTC.

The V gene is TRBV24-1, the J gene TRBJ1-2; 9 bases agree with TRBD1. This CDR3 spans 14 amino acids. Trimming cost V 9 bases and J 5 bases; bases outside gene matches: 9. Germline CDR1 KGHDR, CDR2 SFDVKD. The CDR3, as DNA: TGTGCCACCGCACCACAGGGGGCGGGGTATGGCTACACCTTC. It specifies CATAPQGAGYGYTF.

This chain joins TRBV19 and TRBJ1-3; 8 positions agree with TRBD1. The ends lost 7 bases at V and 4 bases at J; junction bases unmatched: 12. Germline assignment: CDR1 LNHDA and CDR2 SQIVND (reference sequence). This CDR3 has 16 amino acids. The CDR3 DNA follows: TGTGCCAGTATTGCCAGGGGGCCTCTGCGAGGAAACACCATATATTTT. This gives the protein CASIARGPLRGNTIYF.

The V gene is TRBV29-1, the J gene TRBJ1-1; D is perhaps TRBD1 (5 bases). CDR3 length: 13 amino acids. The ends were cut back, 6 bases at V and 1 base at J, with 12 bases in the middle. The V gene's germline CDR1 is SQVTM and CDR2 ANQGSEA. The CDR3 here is CSVALGGNTEAFF. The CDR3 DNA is TGCAGCGTAGCCCTCGGGGGGAACACTGAAGCTTTCTTT.

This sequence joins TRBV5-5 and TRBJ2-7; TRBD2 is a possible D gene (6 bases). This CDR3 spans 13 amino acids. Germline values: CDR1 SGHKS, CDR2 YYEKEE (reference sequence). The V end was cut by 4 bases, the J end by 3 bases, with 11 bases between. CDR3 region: CASSRGDGYEQYF. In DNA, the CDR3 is TGTGCCAGCAGCCGCGGGGACGGCTACGAGCAGTACTTC.

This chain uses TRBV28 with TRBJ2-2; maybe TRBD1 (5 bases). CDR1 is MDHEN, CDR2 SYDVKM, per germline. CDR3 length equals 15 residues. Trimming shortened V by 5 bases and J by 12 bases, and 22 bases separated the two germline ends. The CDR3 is CASSTTGVRTHKLFF. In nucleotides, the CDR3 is TGTGCCAGCAGTACCACAGGTGTGAGAACCCACAAGCTGTTTTTT. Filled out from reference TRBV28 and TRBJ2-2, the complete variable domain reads DVKVTQSSRYLVKRTGEKVFLECVQDMDHENMFWYRQDPGLGLRLIYFSYDVKMKEKGDIPEGYSVSREKKERFSLILESASTNQTSMYLCASSTTGVRTHKLFFGEGSRLTVL.

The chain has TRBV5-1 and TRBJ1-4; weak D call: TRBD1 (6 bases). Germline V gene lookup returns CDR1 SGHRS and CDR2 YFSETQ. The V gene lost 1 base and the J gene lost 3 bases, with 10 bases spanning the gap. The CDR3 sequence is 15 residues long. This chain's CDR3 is CASSLLDSSNEKLFF. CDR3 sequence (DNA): TGCGCCAGCAGCTTGTTGGACAGTTCTAATGAAAAACTGTTTTTT.

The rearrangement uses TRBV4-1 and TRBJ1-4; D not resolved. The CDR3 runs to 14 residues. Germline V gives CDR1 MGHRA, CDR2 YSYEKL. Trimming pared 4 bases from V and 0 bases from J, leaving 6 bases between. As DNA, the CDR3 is TGCGCCAGCAGCCGGCAGACAACTAATGAAAAACTGTTTTTT. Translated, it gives CASSRQTTNEKLFF.

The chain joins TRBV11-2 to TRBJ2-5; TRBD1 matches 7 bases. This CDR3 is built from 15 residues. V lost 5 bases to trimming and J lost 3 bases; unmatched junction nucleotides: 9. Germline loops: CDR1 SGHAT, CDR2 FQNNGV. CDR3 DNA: TGTGCCAGCAGCCCCATGACAGGGACGAAAGAGACCCAGTACTTC. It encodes CASSPMTGTKETQYF.

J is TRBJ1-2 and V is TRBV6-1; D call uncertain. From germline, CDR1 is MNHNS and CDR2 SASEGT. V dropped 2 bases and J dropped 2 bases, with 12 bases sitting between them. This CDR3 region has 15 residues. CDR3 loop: CASSEWPATNYGYTF. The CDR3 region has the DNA TGTGCCAGCAGTGAATGGCCAGCGACGAACTATGGCTACACCTTC.

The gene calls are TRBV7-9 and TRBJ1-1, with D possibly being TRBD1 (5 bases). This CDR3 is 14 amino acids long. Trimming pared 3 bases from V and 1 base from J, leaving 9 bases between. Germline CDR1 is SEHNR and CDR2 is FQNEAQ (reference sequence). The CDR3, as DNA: TGTGCCAGCAGCTTCCAAGGGGCGAACACTGAAGCTTTCTTT. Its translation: CASSFQGANTEAFF.

The CDR3 DNA reads as TGTGCCAGCAGTCTACAGAGCGGCTACGAGCAGTACTTC. Translated, it gives CASSLQSGYEQYF. The rearrangement links TRBV12-3 or TRBV12-4 to TRBJ2-7; TRBD2 might be the D (5 bases). V was clipped by 5 bases and J by 3 bases, with 11 bases between them. The CDR3 covers 13 residues.

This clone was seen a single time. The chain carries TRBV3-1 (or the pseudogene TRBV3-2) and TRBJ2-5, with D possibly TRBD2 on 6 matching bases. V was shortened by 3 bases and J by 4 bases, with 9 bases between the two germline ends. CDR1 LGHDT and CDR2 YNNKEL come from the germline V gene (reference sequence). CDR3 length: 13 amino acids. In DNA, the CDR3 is TGTGCCAGCAGCCAGACTAGAGCAGAGACCCAGTACTTC. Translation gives CASSQTRAETQYF.

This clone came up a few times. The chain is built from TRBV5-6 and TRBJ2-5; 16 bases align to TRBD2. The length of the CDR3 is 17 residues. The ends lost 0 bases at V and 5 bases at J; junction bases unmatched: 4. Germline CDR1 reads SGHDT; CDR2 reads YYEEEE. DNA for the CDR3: TGTGCCAGCAGCTTGGGGCCGGGACTAGCGGGAGGGGAGACCCAGTACTTC. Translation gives CASSLGPGLAGGETQYF.

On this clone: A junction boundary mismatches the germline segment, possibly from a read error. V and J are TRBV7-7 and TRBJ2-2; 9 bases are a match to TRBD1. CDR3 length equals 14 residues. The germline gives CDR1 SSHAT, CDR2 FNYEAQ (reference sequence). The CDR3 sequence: CASSRTGEIGELFF. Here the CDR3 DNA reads TGTGCTAGCAGCCGGACAGGGGAGATAGGGGAGCTGTTTTTT.

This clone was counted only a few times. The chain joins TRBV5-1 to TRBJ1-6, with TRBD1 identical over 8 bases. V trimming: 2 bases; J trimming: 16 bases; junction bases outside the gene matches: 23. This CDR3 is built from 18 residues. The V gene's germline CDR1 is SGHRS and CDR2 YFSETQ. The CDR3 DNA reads TGCGCCAGCAGCTTAAATGGGGACAGGCAACTGAAGGGGGGATATCTCCACTTT. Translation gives CASSLNGDRQLKGGYLHF. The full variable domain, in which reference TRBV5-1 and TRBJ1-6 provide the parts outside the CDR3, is KAGVTQTPRYLIKTRGQQVTLSCSPISGHRSVSWYQQTPGQGLQFLFEYFSETQRNKGNFPGRFSGRQFSNSRSEMNVSTLELGDSALYLCASSLNGDRQLKGGYLHFGNGTRLTVT.

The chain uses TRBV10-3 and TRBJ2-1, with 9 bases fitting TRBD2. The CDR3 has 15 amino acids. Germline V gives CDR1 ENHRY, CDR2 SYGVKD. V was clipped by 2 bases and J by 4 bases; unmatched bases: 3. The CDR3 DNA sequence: TGTGCCATCAGTGAGAAGGCGGGAGGGTACAATGAGCAGTTCTTC. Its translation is CAISEKAGGYNEQFF.